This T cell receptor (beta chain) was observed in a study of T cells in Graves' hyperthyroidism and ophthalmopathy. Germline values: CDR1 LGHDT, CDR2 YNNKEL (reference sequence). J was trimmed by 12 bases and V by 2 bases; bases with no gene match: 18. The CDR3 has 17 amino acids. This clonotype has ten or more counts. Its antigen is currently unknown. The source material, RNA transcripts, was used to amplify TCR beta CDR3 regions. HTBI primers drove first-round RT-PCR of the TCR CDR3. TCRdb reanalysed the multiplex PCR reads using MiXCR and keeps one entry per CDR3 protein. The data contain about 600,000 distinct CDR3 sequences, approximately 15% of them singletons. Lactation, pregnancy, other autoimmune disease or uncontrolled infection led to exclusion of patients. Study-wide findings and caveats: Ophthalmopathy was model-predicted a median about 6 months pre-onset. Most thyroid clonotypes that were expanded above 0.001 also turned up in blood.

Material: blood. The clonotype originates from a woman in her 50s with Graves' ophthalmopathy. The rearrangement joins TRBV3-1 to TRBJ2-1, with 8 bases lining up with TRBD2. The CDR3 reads CASSQNTGTRYPGAQFF. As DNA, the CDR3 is TGTGCCAGCAGCCAAAATACCGGGACTAGGTACCCAGGCGCGCAGTTCTTC.